This TCR beta chain appears in the sequencing data of a study of cytomegalovirus exposure and HLA in healthy donors. General study findings and limits: When presence/absence was analysed, sequencing depth was taken to be roughly uniform across donors. In vitro experiments confirmed that a few CMV-associated chains were specific for CMV antigens. Later genetic work tied a missense DCLRE1C variant to beta-chain V and J trimming. Most TCR sequences were uncommon, yet certain public TCRs appeared in many donors.

The study ran its PCR with 60 Vbeta and 13 Jbeta primers. TCRdb's table, derived via immunoSEQ multiplex PCR, lists solely in-frame clones and lacks some. Here the sample spans around 180,000 clones, about 80% being singletons. About this clone itself: Its antigen is as yet unknown.

V was pared by 10 bases and J by 4 bases, with 5 bases of the junction left unmatched. Germline V gives CDR1 SGHRS, CDR2 YFSETQ. The CDR3 loop spans 12 amino acids. The sample was PBMCs. The origin of this receptor is a woman aged 40 to 50 in good health and CMV-seronegative. This sequence joins TRBV5-1 and TRBJ2-7; the match to TRBD1 covers 10 bases. The CDR3 coding sequence is TGCGCCTGGGGACAGGGGTTATACGAGCAGTACTTC. It encodes CAWGQGLYEQYF.